This TCR beta chain originates from a study of beta chain features in type 1 diabetes (dated by TCRdb to 2017 to 2018). About the full investigation: Patients and healthy donors did not differ in mean age, gender distribution, total cell number or subset yield. Across all samples, some 100,000,000 sorted cells were examined, and cell number per subset correlated strongly with RNA yield. In the study, TCRB repertoires of sorted circulating CD4+ T cell subsets from recently diagnosed type 1 diabetes patients were compared with those of matched healthy donors. Regulatory and stem cell-like memory subsets were obtained from only 8 patients and roughly eight healthy donors, while naive and central memory subsets were obtained from all 30 or so donors.

The CDR3 starts with the cysteine, ends with the phenylalanine, and has 19 residues. Only the CDR3 DNA is retained, 57 bases long and in frame from the first base. CDR1 and CDR2 were assigned from the germline V gene (reference sequence) as SGHNT and YYREEE. For this chain, trimming is 4 bases at the V end and 0 bases at the J end, and the number of junction bases without a gene match is 14. All of the isolated RNA was reverse transcribed with the High Capacity cDNA Reverse Transcription Kit, so expressed TCRB transcripts were sequenced. Deep immunoSEQ sequencing was performed on naive, central memory and regulatory T cell samples, with an average of around 3.5 million total reads per sample. Sorted cells were lysed in RLT buffer and RNA was extracted with DNase-treated RNeasy Micro or Mini kits, depending on cell number. To prevent cross-contamination, every cell subset was processed on its own, while patient and healthy donor samples were processed together. Using the immunoSEQ multiplex PCR, TCRB sequences were amplified from cDNA into 87-bp fragments spanning the CDR3 region. Sequencing of the amplicons was done on the Illumina HiSeq platform. From the authors' description of their analysis: Synthetic template baselines were used to correct PCR bias computationally, reads within Hamming distance 2 were collapsed together, and singletons that could not be merged were discarded. Reads were aligned against IMGT so that V, D and J genes, CDR3 length and insertions or deletions at six rearrangement sites could be assigned. Clonotype counts were normalized to sorted cell number within each subset before computing true diversity and Gini coefficients with the tcR R package. The overlap coefficient, calculated on TCRB nucleotide sequences, was used to measure repertoire sharing. Out-of-frame TCRB sequences from naive cells were analyzed to stand in for the pre-selection repertoire. In its TCRdb copy, this immuneACCESS table keeps in-frame sequences only and misses some clones. Where compared with another copy, unresolved V genes explain less than half of these, and the others have no known cause. Clonal size and the V and J genes are those of that table, whereas D and trimming came from the DNA. In this sample the table shows hundreds of thousands of clones, approximately 30% of which occur a single time. The biggest ten clones account for around 0.065% of the sample.

Broader findings and caveats from the paper: Naive, central memory and regulatory TCRB repertoires appeared to be more similar among patients than among healthy donors. Because cDNA was sequenced instead of genomic DNA, activated cells with high expression could be over-represented, although the groups did not differ in activation or CD3 levels. Shorter templates might have been favored by PCR, but patient and control samples were amplified and corrected together, so both groups would have been affected equally by any skew. A moderate but significant shortening of TCRB CDR3 length was observed in type 1 diabetes patients in all four CD4+ subsets. Because small numbers of individuals were included in the HLA sub-analyses, any influence of HLA type on TCRB rearrangement was left unresolved. At VDJ recombination sites, type 1 diabetes patients had fewer insertions and more deleted nucleotides, which implies abnormalities in thymic rearrangement.

From each donor, a single peripheral blood sample of about 120 mL on average was drawn into heparinised tubes. Using a panel that included CD45RO, CCR7, CD25, CD127, CD95 and CD27, naive, central memory, regulatory and stem cell-like memory CD4+ T cells were sorted on a BD FACSAria II. All sorted populations exceeded 95% purity. PBMCs were isolated immediately by Lymphoprep density gradient centrifugation and stained directly without culture. So that batch effects would be minimized, each experiment stained and sorted samples in pairs, pairing one healthy donor with one patient. In the case of this clone: It lacks a known antigen. Base qualities are not provided; no much larger clone lies one nucleotide away.

The rearranged chain carries TRBV5-4 and TRBJ2-1; 9 middle bases align to TRBD2. Sequenced sample: naive CD4+ T cells from blood. Read against the paper, the sample's cell subset or site label means: true naive CD4+ T cells. The origin of this receptor is a man aged 18 to 29 in good health. The CDR3 is CASSQPTSGSDVSYNEQFF. At the DNA level, the sequence is TGTGCCAGCAGCCAACCGACTAGCGGAAGTGATGTCTCCTACAATGAGCAGTTCTTC.